These 30 T cell receptor beta chains came from one sample sequenced in a study of cytomegalovirus exposure and HLA in healthy donors. Repertoires were generated with immunoSEQ multiplex PCR, while TCRdb's copy carries only in-frame clones and drops some. Altogether 120,000 or so clones are present, roughly 89% being singletons, with the ten largest covering approximately 1%. The sequenced sample was PBMCs. The source of these receptors is a woman younger than 30 in good health and CMV-seronegative.

The rearrangement joins TRBV5-1 to TRBJ1-4; D is possibly TRBD1 (5 bases). V lost 3 bases, J lost 3 bases, and 18 bases lay in between. The CDR3 contains 17 residues. Germline assignment: CDR1 SGHRS and CDR2 YFSETQ. The CDR3 nucleotides are TGCGCCAGCAGCTGTCAGGGTTCAGTGGTGTCTAATGAAAAACTGTTTTTT. It encodes CASSCQGSVVSNEKLFF.

The chain couples TRBV15 to TRBJ1-1; TRBD1 agrees at 8 bases. The CDR3 spans 14 residues. Germline lookup yields CDR1 LNHNV and CDR2 YYDKDF (reference sequence). J gave up 11 bases and V 1 base, and 9 bases lay outside the gene matches. CDR3 DNA: TGTGCCACCAGCAGAGTTCCAGGGGGCGATCAGGCTTTCTTT. Residues: CATSRVPGGDQAFF.

The chain is built from TRBV7-9 and TRBJ2-1; TRBD1 matches 10 bases. The germline V gene has CDR1 SEHNR and CDR2 FQNEAQ (reference sequence). This CDR3 is 13 amino acids long. Losses at the gene ends were 5 bases for V and 8 bases for J; bases not matched to a gene: 3. The CDR3 reads CASSKGTGDEQFF. The CDR3 bases are TGTGCCAGCAGCAAAGGGACAGGGGATGAGCAGTTCTTC.

The genes are TRBV30 and TRBJ2-1; D is uncertain. CDR3 length equals 11 residues. CDR1 and CDR2 from the germline V gene are GTSNPN and SVGIG (reference sequence). The ends were cut back, 5 bases at V and 8 bases at J, with 10 bases in the middle. The CDR3: CAWGGRDEQFF. CDR3 bases: TGTGCCTGGGGCGGCCGGGATGAGCAGTTCTTC.

This chain joins TRBV7-9 and TRBJ1-2; D might be TRBD1 (5 bases). The germline V gene encodes CDR1 SEHNR and CDR2 FQNEAQ (reference sequence). V shed 5 bases and J shed 2 bases, with 15 bases lying between them. CDR3 length: 15 amino acids. The CDR3: CASSLKTARNYGYTF. The CDR3, as DNA: TGTGCCAGCAGCCTCAAGACAGCCCGAAACTATGGCTACACCTTC.

This clone was seen only once. This rearrangement joins TRBV28 to TRBJ1-4; 10 nucleotides agree with TRBD1. The V gene end was trimmed by 6 bases and the J gene end by 8 bases; junction bases not matched to a gene: 6. Looked up from germline, CDR1 is MDHEN and CDR2 is SYDVKM. CDR3 length: 14 residues. CDR3 sequence (DNA): TGTGCCAGCAGATTAGGACAGGGGGGAGAAAAACTGTTTTTT. Protein product: CASRLGQGGEKLFF.

This sequence joins TRBV6-5 and TRBJ1-6; 9 bases are shared with TRBD1. V lost 4 bases to trimming and J lost 5 bases; unmatched junction nucleotides: 6. This CDR3 spans 16 amino acids. The germline V gene has CDR1 MNHEY and CDR2 SVGAGI. The CDR3 protein is CASSLKGDRDNSPLHF. DNA of the CDR3: TGTGCCAGCAGTTTAAAGGGGGACAGGGATAATTCACCCCTCCACTTT.

V gene TRBV5-1 combines with J gene TRBJ2-3; 14 nucleotides align to TRBD2. This CDR3 has 17 residues. Germline CDR1 reads SGHRS; CDR2 reads YFSETQ. V gave up 4 bases and J gave up 1 base; unmatched junction bases: 5. DNA for the CDR3: TGCGCCAGCAGCCTGGGACTAGCGGGGGCCCGCACAGATACGCAGTATTTT. Its translation is CASSLGLAGARTDTQYF.

This rearrangement joins TRBV15 to TRBJ2-2; 8 bases fit TRBD1. Trimming took 5 bases from V and 7 from J; bases not matched to a gene: 9. The germline CDR1 and CDR2 sequences are LNHNV and YYDKDF (reference sequence). The CDR3 consists of 15 residues. The CDR3 DNA follows: TGTGCCACCAGCGAACAGGGGGACCGAGGCGGGGAGCTGTTTTTT. It translates to CATSEQGDRGGELFF. The whole variable domain, remainder taken from reference TRBV15 and TRBJ2-2, is DAMVIQNPRYQVTQFGKPVTLSCSQTLNHNVMYWYQQKSSQAPKLLFHYYDKDFNNEADTPDNFQSRRPNTSFCFLDIRSPGLGDTAMYLCATSEQGDRGGELFFGEGSRLTVL.

This chain links TRBV6-5 with TRBJ1-2, with D unclear. The CDR3 consists of 16 residues. V gave up 0 bases and J gave up 0 bases, with 11 bases separating them. Germline CDR1 and CDR2: MNHEY and SVGAGI. CDR3 DNA sequence: TGTGCCAGCAGTTACTCGCCTGCACAAGCTAACTATGGCTACACCTTC. Residues: CASSYSPAQANYGYTF.

The CDR3 DNA sequence: TGTGCCCTGGGGGGAGGGCTCGAGACCCAGTACTTC. Residues: CALGGGLETQYF. This rearrangement joins TRBV30 to TRBJ2-5, with 7 bases identical to TRBD2. In germline, CDR1 is GTSNPN, CDR2 SVGIG (reference sequence). This CDR3 comprises 12 residues. V shed 8 bases and J 5 bases; nucleotides not matched to a gene: 8.

This sequence joins TRBV15 and TRBJ2-7; TRBD2 is a possible D gene (6 bases). V was shortened by 6 bases and J by 3 bases, with 21 bases between the two germline ends. Germline CDR1 is LNHNV and CDR2 is YYDKDF (reference sequence). This CDR3 contains 16 residues. The CDR3 sequence: CATSTGVGRDSYEQYF. The CDR3 nucleotides are TGTGCCACCAGTACCGGTGTGGGGCGGGATAGCTACGAGCAGTACTTC. The variable domain in full, with the rest retrieved from reference TRBV15 and TRBJ2-7, is DAMVIQNPRYQVTQFGKPVTLSCSQTLNHNVMYWYQQKSSQAPKLLFHYYDKDFNNEADTPDNFQSRRPNTSFCFLDIRSPGLGDTAMYLCATSTGVGRDSYEQYFGPGTRLTVT.

This chain joins TRBV5-1 and TRBJ1-1; 7 bases fit TRBD1. CDR3 length: 14 residues. Trimming took 4 bases from V and 1 from J; bases not matched to a gene: 4. Germline-derived CDR1 and CDR2 are SGHRS and YFSETQ. The CDR3 protein is CASSGWTGNTEAFF. In DNA form, the CDR3 reads TGCGCCAGCAGCGGGTGGACAGGGAACACTGAAGCTTTCTTT. Using reference TRBV5-1 and TRBJ1-1 for the parts outside the CDR3, the full variable domain is KAGVTQTPRYLIKTRGQQVTLSCSPISGHRSVSWYQQTPGQGLQFLFEYFSETQRNKGNFPGRFSGRQFSNSRSEMNVSTLELGDSALYLCASSGWTGNTEAFFGQGTRLTVV.

V usage is TRBV18 and J usage is TRBJ2-4, with 7 bases identical to TRBD2. Trimming at V came to 5 bases and at J to 0 bases, leaving 1 base not matched to a gene. Per germline, CDR1 KGHSH and CDR2 LQKENI. The CDR3 is made up of 14 amino acids. The CDR3 protein is CASSAGVAKNIQYF. The DNA of the CDR3 is TGTGCCAGCTCAGCGGGGGTAGCCAAAAACATTCAGTACTTC. The full variable domain, in which reference TRBV18 and TRBJ2-4 provide the parts outside the CDR3, is NAGVMQNPRHLVRRRGQEARLRCSPMKGHSHVYWYRQLPEEGLKFMVYLQKENIIDESGMPKERFSAEFPKEGPSILRIQQVVRGDSAAYFCASSAGVAKNIQYFGAGTRLSVL.

The chain couples TRBV5-1 to TRBJ2-7, with TRBD1 identical over 11 bases. V was pared by 3 bases and J by 1 base, with 3 bases of the junction left unmatched. Germline V CDR1 and CDR2: SGHRS, YFSETQ. This CDR3 has 15 amino acids. The CDR3 DNA is TGCGCCAGCAGCTCCGGACAGGGGGCATCCTACGAGCAGTACGTC. As protein: CASSSGQGASYEQYV.

The CDR3 reads CASSFAGEAQYF. The CDR3 bases are TGTGCCAGCAGTTTTGCGGGGGAGGCGCAGTACTTC. The rearrangement joins TRBV28 to TRBJ2-7; 7 bases line up with TRBD2. V was pared by 3 bases and J by 9 bases, with 5 bases of the junction left unmatched. The CDR3 length is 12 residues. CDR1 and CDR2 (germline): MDHEN, SYDVKM.

The chain's CDR3 is CASMGRGVVLSDEKLFF. DNA of the CDR3: TGTGCCAGCATGGGGAGGGGAGTAGTTTTATCCGATGAAAAACTGTTTTTT. The rearrangement joins TRBV28 to TRBJ1-4; possibly TRBD1 for D (5 bases). CDR3 length equals 17 residues. The germline V gene has CDR1 MDHEN and CDR2 SYDVKM. Trimming stripped 7 bases from V and 6 bases from J, with 24 bases between.

The chain carries TRBV9 and TRBJ2-7, with D perhaps matching TRBD1 (5 bases). With 1 base removed from V and 2 bases from J, the gap between germline ends came to 10 bases. The CDR3 is made up of 14 amino acids. Germline CDR1 SGDLS, CDR2 YYNGEE. The CDR3 loop is CASSVTGVAYEQYF. CDR3 nucleotide sequence: TGTGCCAGCAGCGTAACAGGAGTCGCCTACGAGCAGTACTTC.

The V and J genes are TRBV5-6 and TRBJ2-7; 9 positions agree with TRBD2. The CDR3 has 17 residues. The V segment lost 1 base and the J segment 5 bases; nucleotides outside the gene matches: 13. The germline V gene has CDR1 SGHDT and CDR2 YYEEEE. CDR3 sequence reads: CASSLWAGGPSGDEQYF. In DNA, the CDR3 is TGTGCCAGCAGCTTGTGGGCGGGAGGGCCGTCGGGGGACGAGCAGTACTTC.

The chain couples TRBV19 to TRBJ2-3; 14 bases are a match to TRBD2. The CDR3 extends over 15 amino acids. Germline CDR1 and CDR2: LNHDA and SQIVND (reference sequence). V lost 5 bases to trimming and J lost 6 bases; unmatched junction nucleotides: 4. CDR3 region: CASSGLAGGEDTQYF. CDR3 DNA sequence: TGTGCCAGTAGTGGACTAGCGGGAGGAGAGGATACGCAGTATTTT.

The chain joins TRBV27 to TRBJ2-3; TRBD2 is a possible D gene (6 bases). The V end was cut by 10 bases, the J end by 2 bases, with 22 bases between. This CDR3 is 16 amino acids long. The germline CDR1 and CDR2 sequences are MNHEY and SMNVEV (reference sequence). The CDR3 protein is CATGGDRDFYTDTQYF. The CDR3 region has the DNA TGTGCCACCGGAGGTGACCGGGACTTTTACACAGATACGCAGTATTTT.

The chain employs TRBV19 and TRBJ2-1; 9 bases are shared with TRBD1. J gave up 8 bases and V 4 bases, and 9 bases lay outside the gene matches. The germline V gene has CDR1 LNHDA and CDR2 SQIVND (reference sequence). This CDR3 has 15 amino acids. The CDR3 loop reads CASSSLGQGPHEQFF. For the CDR3, the DNA is TGTGCCAGTAGTAGCCTGGGACAGGGACCGCATGAGCAGTTCTTC.

This clone turned up a few times. The chain joins TRBV28 to TRBJ1-5, with D perhaps TRBD1 (6 bases). The V and J ends lost 8 bases and 6 bases respectively, with 14 bases between them. The CDR3 loop spans 13 amino acids. From germline, CDR1 is MDHEN and CDR2 SYDVKM. The CDR3 DNA sequence: TGTGCCAGCCGCGGTACAGGGCGTCAGCCCCAGCATTTT. It codes for CASRGTGRQPQHF.

The chain employs TRBV7-6 and TRBJ1-5, with no clear D. V lost 1 base and J lost 0, with 7 bases in between. Germline loops: CDR1 SGHVS, CDR2 FNYEAQ. This CDR3 contains 15 residues. The CDR3 sequence is CASSLEPYSNQPQHF. The CDR3 nucleotides read TGTGCCAGCAGCTTAGAGCCCTATAGCAATCAGCCCCAGCATTTT.

The rearrangement uses TRBV5-1 and TRBJ1-3, with 8 positions matching TRBD1. Germline V gene lookup returns CDR1 SGHRS and CDR2 YFSETQ. The V gene end was trimmed by 4 bases and the J gene end by 4 bases; junction bases not matched to a gene: 7. This CDR3 comprises 15 residues. The CDR3 here is CASSPTGVTGNTIYF. DNA of the CDR3: TGCGCCAGCAGCCCGACAGGGGTTACCGGAAACACCATATATTTT.

The chain has TRBV29-1 and TRBJ1-4; TRBD1 is a possible D gene (5 bases). CDR3 length: 14 amino acids. V gave up 0 bases and J gave up 3 bases, with 8 bases separating them. Germline lookup yields CDR1 SQVTM and CDR2 ANQGSEA. The CDR3 sequence is CSVEDWGSNEKLFF. The DNA for the CDR3 is TGCAGCGTTGAAGATTGGGGCTCTAATGAAAAACTGTTTTTT.

The chain couples TRBV7-9 to TRBJ2-1, with D maybe TRBD1 (8 bases). Germline V gives CDR1 SEHNR, CDR2 FQNEAQ (reference sequence). CDR3 length equals 15 residues. Trimming left V 1 base short and J 9 bases short, with 16 bases between. The CDR3 loop is CASSLERDRYGEQFF. In DNA, the CDR3 is TGTGCCAGCAGCTTAGAGCGGGACAGGTATGGTGAGCAGTTCTTC.

The chain is built from TRBV30 and TRBJ1-1, with a possible D match to TRBD1 (5 bases). In germline, CDR1 is GTSNPN, CDR2 SVGIG (reference sequence). The V end was cut by 4 bases, the J end by 2 bases, with 11 bases between. The CDR3 has 13 amino acids. CDR3 DNA: TGTGCCTGGACCCCGACAGAAAACACTGAAGCTTTCTTT. It specifies CAWTPTENTEAFF. Together with reference TRBV30 and TRBJ1-1, the CDR3 gives the full variable domain: SQTIHQWPATLVQPVGSPLSLECTVEGTSNPNLYWYRQAAGRGLQLLFYSVGIGQISSEVPQNLSASRPQDRQFILSSKKLLLSDSGFYLCAWTPTENTEAFFGQGTRLTVV.

The CDR3 protein is CASSQLNRDTEAFF. The CDR3 bases are TGCGCCAGCAGCCAGTTAAACAGGGACACTGAAGCTTTCTTT. This chain connects TRBV4-3 to TRBJ1-1; a weak D match, TRBD1 (6 bases). This CDR3 spans 14 amino acids. Germline loops: CDR1 LGHNA, CDR2 YSLEER. V was pared by 3 bases and J by 3 bases, with 11 bases between.

This rearrangement joins TRBV6-5 to TRBJ2-3; TRBD2 matches 14 bases. Trimming removed 6 bases from V and 6 bases from J; junction bases left unmatched: 2. Germline V gene lookup returns CDR1 MNHEY and CDR2 SVGAGI. The CDR3 extends over 14 amino acids. CDR3 loop: CASSRTSGGDTQYF. CDR3 sequence (DNA): TGTGCCAGCAGCAGGACTAGCGGGGGGGATACGCAGTATTTT.